This T cell receptor (beta chain) was identified in a study of siplizumab effects on memory and regulatory T cells. Study-level points and caveats: Controls showed an average of around 25% Treg-derived mappable alloreactive CD4+ clones, while siplizumab showed approximately 69%. Unstimulated subset assignment was obtained for only a minor fraction of alloreactive clones.

Around 100,000 TCR templates per sample were assayed. Assay used: immunoSEQ multiplex PCR; TCRdb lists only in-frame clones, some missing. The repertoire includes around 99,000 clones, 90% to 95% of them detected once, and 0.75% sits in the top ten. Details on this clone: Antigen unknown.

The clonotype was recovered from a human donor in good health. Source material: Tregs sorted from blood.

The CDR3: CASRQIPRDTQYF. The CDR3 DNA sequence: TGTGCCAGCAGGCAAATACCTAGGGATACGCAGTATTTT. This sequence joins TRBV5-6 and TRBJ2-3; no clear D. Trimming left V 5 bases short and J 6 bases short, with 13 bases between. The length of the CDR3 is 13 residues. Germline V gene data show CDR1 as SGHDT and CDR2 as YYEEEE. Full variable domain (remainder filled in from reference TRBV5-6 and TRBJ2-3): DAGVTQSPTHLIKTRGQQVTLRCSPKSGHDTVSWYQQALGQGPQFIFQYYEEEERQRGNFPDRFSGHQFPNYSSELNVNALLLGDSALYLCASRQIPRDTQYFGPGTRLTVL.